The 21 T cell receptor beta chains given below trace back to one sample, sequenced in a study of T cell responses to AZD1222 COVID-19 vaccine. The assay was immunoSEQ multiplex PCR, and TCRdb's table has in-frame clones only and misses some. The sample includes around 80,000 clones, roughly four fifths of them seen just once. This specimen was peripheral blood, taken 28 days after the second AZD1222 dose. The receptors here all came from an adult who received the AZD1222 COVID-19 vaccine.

The CDR3, as DNA: TGCGCCAGCAACCTGATGATCGACAGGGTAGGTCCTCGGGGCTACACCTTC. Its protein is CASNLMIDRVGPRGYTF. This chain connects TRBV4-3 to TRBJ1-2, with 7 bases that match TRBD1. With V trimmed by 7 bases and J by 8 bases, 22 bases remained unmatched. This CDR3 is 17 amino acids long. Germline V gene lookup returns CDR1 LGHNA and CDR2 YSLEER.

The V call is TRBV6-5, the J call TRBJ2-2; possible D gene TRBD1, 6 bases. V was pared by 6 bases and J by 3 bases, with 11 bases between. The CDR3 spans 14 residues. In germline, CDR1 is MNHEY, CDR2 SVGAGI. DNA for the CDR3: TGTGCCAGCAGCTACGGACAGCACACCGGGGAGCTGTTTTTT. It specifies CASSYGQHTGELFF.

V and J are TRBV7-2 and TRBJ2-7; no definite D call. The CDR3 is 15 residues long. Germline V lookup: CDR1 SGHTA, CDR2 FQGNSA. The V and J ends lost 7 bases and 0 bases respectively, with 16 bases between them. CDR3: CASTFQSDSSYEQYF. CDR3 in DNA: TGTGCCAGCACCTTTCAGTCAGATAGCTCCTACGAGCAGTACTTC.

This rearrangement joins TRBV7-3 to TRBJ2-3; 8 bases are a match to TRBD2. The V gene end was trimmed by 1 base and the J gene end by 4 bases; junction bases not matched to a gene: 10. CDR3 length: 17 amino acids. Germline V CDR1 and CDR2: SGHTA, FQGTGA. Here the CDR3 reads CASSLIGAGGVADTQYF. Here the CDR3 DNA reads TGTGCCAGCAGCTTAATAGGGGCGGGAGGAGTGGCAGATACGCAGTATTTT.

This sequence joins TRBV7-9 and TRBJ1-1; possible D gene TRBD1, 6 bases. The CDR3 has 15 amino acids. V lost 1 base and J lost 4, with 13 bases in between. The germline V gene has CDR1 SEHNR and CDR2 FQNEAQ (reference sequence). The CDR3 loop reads CASSLEWGPVTEAFF. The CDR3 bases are TGTGCCAGCAGCTTAGAATGGGGGCCGGTCACTGAAGCTTTCTTT.

The CDR3 loop is CASSFSRFTGELFF. The DNA of the CDR3 is TGTGCCAGCAGTTTCTCCAGGTTCACCGGGGAGCTGTTTTTT. The chain has TRBV6-5 and TRBJ2-2, with D unclear. V was cut by 4 bases and J by 4 bases, with 10 bases left in between. Germline values: CDR1 MNHEY, CDR2 SVGAGI. The CDR3 loop spans 14 amino acids.

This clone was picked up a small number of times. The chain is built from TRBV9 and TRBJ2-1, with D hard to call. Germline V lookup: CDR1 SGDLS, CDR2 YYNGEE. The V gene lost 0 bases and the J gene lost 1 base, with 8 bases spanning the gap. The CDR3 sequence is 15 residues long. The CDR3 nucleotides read TGTGCCAGCAGCGTAGATCTGGGTTCCTACAATGAGCAGTTCTTC. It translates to CASSVDLGSYNEQFF.

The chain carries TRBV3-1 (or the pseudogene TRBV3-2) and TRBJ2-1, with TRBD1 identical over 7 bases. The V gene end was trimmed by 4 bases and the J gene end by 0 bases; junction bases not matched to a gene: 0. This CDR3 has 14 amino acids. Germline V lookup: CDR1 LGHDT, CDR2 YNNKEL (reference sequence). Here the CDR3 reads CASSPGGSYNEQFF. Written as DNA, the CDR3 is TGTGCCAGCAGCCCAGGGGGCTCCTACAATGAGCAGTTCTTC.

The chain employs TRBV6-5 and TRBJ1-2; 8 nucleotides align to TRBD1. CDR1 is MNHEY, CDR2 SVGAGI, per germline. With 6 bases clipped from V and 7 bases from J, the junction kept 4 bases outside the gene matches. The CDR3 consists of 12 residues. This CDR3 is CASRQGEVGYTF. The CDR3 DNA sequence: TGTGCCAGCAGACAGGGGGAGGTTGGCTACACCTTC.

CDR3 in amino acids: CASSLIMVDEQFF. The CDR3 DNA reads as TGTGCCAGCAGCTTAATCATGGTGGATGAGCAGTTCTTC. The chain has TRBV11-2 and TRBJ2-1; D gene uncertain. The CDR3 runs to 13 residues. V lost 2 bases, J lost 8 bases, and 10 bases lay in between. Per germline, CDR1 SGHAT and CDR2 FQNNGV.

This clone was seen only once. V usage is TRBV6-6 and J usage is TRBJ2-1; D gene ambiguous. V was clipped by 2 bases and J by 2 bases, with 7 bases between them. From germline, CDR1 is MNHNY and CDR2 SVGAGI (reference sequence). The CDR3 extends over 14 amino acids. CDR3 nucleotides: TGTGCCAGCAGTTACGGGATAACCTACAATGAGCAGTTCTTC. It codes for CASSYGITYNEQFF.

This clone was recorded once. The CDR3 loop is CAIGPSDIYGYTF. CDR3 DNA: TGTGCCATAGGCCCTTCCGACATCTATGGCTACACCTTC. V gene TRBV6-5 combines with J gene TRBJ1-2, with D hard to call. Germline-derived CDR1 and CDR2 are MNHEY and SVGAGI. CDR3 length equals 13 residues. Between the trimmed V and J ends, which lost 10 bases and 4 bases, there was a span of 16 bases.

As DNA, the CDR3 is TGTGCCAGCAGTTTATGGAGGGGACCGGCAGATACGCAGTATTTT. This translates into CASSLWRGPADTQYF. The rearrangement uses TRBV28 and TRBJ2-3, with D tentatively TRBD1 or TRBD2 (5 bases each). Germline CDR1 is MDHEN and CDR2 is SYDVKM. The ends were cut back, 0 bases at V and 4 bases at J, with 11 bases in the middle. The CDR3 totals 15 residues.

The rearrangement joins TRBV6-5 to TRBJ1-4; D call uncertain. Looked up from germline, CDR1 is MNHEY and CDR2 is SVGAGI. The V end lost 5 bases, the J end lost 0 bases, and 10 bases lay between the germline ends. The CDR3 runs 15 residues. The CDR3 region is CASSQNRATNEKLFF. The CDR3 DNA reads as TGTGCCAGCAGTCAGAACAGAGCAACTAATGAAAAACTGTTTTTT.

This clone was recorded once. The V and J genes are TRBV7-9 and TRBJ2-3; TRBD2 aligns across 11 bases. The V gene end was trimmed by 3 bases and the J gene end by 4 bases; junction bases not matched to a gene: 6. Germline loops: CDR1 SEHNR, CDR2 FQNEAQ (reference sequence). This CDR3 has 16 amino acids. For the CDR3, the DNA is TGTGCCAGCAGCTTGGTACTAGCGGGAGCGGCAGATACGCAGTATTTT. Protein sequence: CASSLVLAGAADTQYF.

The DNA for the CDR3 is TGTGCCAGCTCACCACCTTTAACAGGGCCGCGGTATAATTCACCCCTCCACTTT. This encodes CASSPPLTGPRYNSPLHF. The gene calls are TRBV18 and TRBJ1-6; tentative D call: TRBD1 (6 bases). In germline, CDR1 is KGHSH, CDR2 LQKENI. This CDR3 region has 18 residues. Deletions cut 0 bases from V and 4 bases from J, with 16 bases between.

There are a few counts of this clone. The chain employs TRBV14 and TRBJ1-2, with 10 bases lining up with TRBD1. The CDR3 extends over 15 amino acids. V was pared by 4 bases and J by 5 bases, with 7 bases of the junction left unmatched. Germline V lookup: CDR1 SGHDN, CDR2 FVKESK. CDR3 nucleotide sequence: TGTGCCAGCAGCCGCCGAGAGGGACAGGGGTATGGCTACACCTTC. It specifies CASSRREGQGYGYTF.

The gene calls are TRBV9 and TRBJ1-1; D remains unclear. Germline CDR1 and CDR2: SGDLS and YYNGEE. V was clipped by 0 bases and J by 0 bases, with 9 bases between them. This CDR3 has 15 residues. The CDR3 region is CASSVVRTMNTEAFF. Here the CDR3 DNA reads TGTGCCAGCAGCGTAGTACGGACCATGAACACTGAAGCTTTCTTT.

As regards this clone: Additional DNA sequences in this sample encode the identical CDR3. The CDR3 DNA is TGCGCCAGCAGCCAAGACAGTGAAACTGAAGCTTTCTTT. It codes for CASSQDSETEAFF. This chain connects TRBV4-3 to TRBJ1-1; no clear D. Germline-derived CDR1 and CDR2 are LGHNA and YSLEER. Deletions cut 0 bases from V and 5 bases from J, with 7 bases between. This CDR3 is built from 13 residues.

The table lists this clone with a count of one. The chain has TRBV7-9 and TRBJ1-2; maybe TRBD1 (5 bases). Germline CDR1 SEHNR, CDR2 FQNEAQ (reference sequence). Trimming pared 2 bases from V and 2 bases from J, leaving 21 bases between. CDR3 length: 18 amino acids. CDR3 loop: CASSLRASGRALNYGYTF. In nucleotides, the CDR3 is TGTGCCAGCAGCTTACGGGCATCGGGCAGGGCATTAAACTATGGCTACACCTTC. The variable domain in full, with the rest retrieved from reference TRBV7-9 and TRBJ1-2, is DTGVSQNPRHKITKRGQNVTFRCDPISEHNRLYWYRQTLGQGPEFLTYFQNEAQLEKSRLLSDRFSAERPKGSFSTLEIQRTEQGDSAMYLCASSLRASGRALNYGYTFGSGTRLTVV.

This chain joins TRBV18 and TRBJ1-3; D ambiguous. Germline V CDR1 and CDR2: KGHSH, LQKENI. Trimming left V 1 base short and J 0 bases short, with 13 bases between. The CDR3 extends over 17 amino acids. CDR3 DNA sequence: TGTGCCAGCTCACCACGCTCAGGCACAAGCTCTGGAAACACCATATATTTT. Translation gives CASSPRSGTSSGNTIYF.